Listed here are 8 T cell receptor beta chains from one sample, sequenced in a study of control samples from healthy donors and cancer patients. Here immunoSEQ multiplex PCR was the method, and the copy in TCRdb shows in-frame clones only, minus some. This sample has fewer than 200,000 clones, with about 94% found just once. The specimen was blood. The receptors derive from a woman between 55 and 75 years old in good health.

The chain couples TRBV29-1 to TRBJ1-1; D is unresolved. Trimming removed 6 bases at V and 12 bases at J, with 14 bases between. Germline V lookup: CDR1 SQVTM, CDR2 ANQGSEA. The CDR3 spans 10 residues. In DNA form, the CDR3 reads TGCAGCGTCGACTGGACGGTCCCTTTCTTT. It yields the protein CSVDWTVPFF. Full variable domain (remainder filled in from reference TRBV29-1 and TRBJ1-1): SAVISQKPSRDICQRGTSLTIQCQVDSQVTMMFWYRQQPGQSLTLIATANQGSEATYESGFVIDKFPISRPNLTFSTLTVSNMSPEDSSIYLCSVDWTVPFFGQGTRLTVV.

In the case of this clone: A read error may produce the germline difference seen at one junction end. The chain couples TRBV13 to TRBJ1-4; no clear D gene. The CDR3 spans 14 residues. From germline, CDR1 is PRHDT and CDR2 FYEKMQ (reference sequence). The CDR3 reads CASSLNSGSERLFF. In nucleotides, the CDR3 is TGTGCCAGCAGCTTAAACTCCGGGAGCGAAAGACTGTTTTTT.

This clone was recorded only once. V usage is TRBV9 and J usage is TRBJ2-3, with TRBD2 matching over 7 bases. The CDR3 spans 14 residues. Germline CDR1 and CDR2: SGDLS and YYNGEE. V shed 4 bases and J 2 bases; nucleotides not matched to a gene: 4. The CDR3 sequence: CASSSGASTDTQYF. CDR3 DNA: TGTGCCAGCAGCAGCGGGGCTTCCACAGATACGCAGTATTTT.

The V and J genes are TRBV27 and TRBJ1-6; tentatively, D is TRBD1 (5 bases). The CDR3 length is 14 residues. Trimming took 1 base from V and 9 from J, leaving 10 bases between them. Germline CDR1 reads MNHEY; CDR2 reads SMNVEV (reference sequence). DNA of the CDR3: TGTGCCAGCAGTTTATATGAGAGGGGTTCACCCCTCCACTTT. Amino acids: CASSLYERGSPLHF.

The chain carries TRBV11-2 and TRBJ2-5, with a tentative D call TRBD2 (6 bases). The CDR3 spans 14 residues. The V gene's germline CDR1 is SGHAT and CDR2 FQNNGV. Trimming shortened V by 1 base and J by 4 bases, and 10 bases separated the two germline ends. The CDR3 DNA is TGTGCCAGCAGCTTAGCCCCCGGGGGAGAGACCCAGTACTTC. It yields the protein CASSLAPGGETQYF.

This clone occurred once. The CDR3 nucleotides read TGCGCCAGCAGCCTCGGACGGAGCCAAGAGACCCAGTACTTC. Its protein is CASSLGRSQETQYF. This chain links TRBV5-1 with TRBJ2-5; no clear D. CDR3 length: 14 residues. Trimming shortened V by 4 bases and J by 1 base, and 11 bases separated the two germline ends. Germline V CDR1 and CDR2: SGHRS, YFSETQ.

The chain joins TRBV5-6 to TRBJ2-7, with D tentatively TRBD1 (5 bases). CDR1 is SGHDT, CDR2 YYEEEE, per germline. The CDR3 loop spans 12 amino acids. With 3 bases removed from V and 11 bases from J, the gap between germline ends came to 15 bases. CDR3 DNA sequence: TGTGCCAGCAGCTCAGCAGGGTTGGATAAGTACTTC. Its protein is CASSSAGLDKYF.

The V gene is TRBV20-1, the J gene TRBJ1-2, with D uncertain. From germline, CDR1 is DFQATT and CDR2 SNEGSKA (reference sequence). There are 11 residues in the CDR3. V dropped 3 bases and J dropped 9 bases, with 11 bases sitting between them. This chain's CDR3 is CSAREGYRYTF. CDR3 in DNA: TGCAGTGCTAGGGAAGGTTATCGCTACACCTTC.